The 19 T cell receptor beta chains below all came from one sample that was sequenced in a study of T cells in Graves' hyperthyroidism and ophthalmopathy. Regions amplified from RNA transcripts were the TCR beta CDR3 regions. The HTBI set primed first-round TCR CDR3 RT-PCR. TCRdb ran MiXCR on the multiplex PCR reads and lists one entry per CDR3 protein. The sample consists of hundreds of thousands of distinct CDR3 sequences, 45% of them appearing once. The sequencing sample was made of peripheral blood or thyroid tissue (not recorded which). The receptors here all came from an adult man with Graves' disease, either hyperthyroidism or ophthalmopathy (not recorded which).

The rearrangement links TRBV10-3 to TRBJ1-4, with TRBD1 as a possible D gene (5 bases). The V gene lost 5 bases and the J gene lost 7 bases, with 14 bases spanning the gap. The CDR3 consists of 14 residues. Germline lookup yields CDR1 ENHRY and CDR2 SYGVKD. CDR3 region: CAISRDLGGEKLFF. The CDR3 nucleotides are TGTGCCATCAGTCGGGACCTCGGCGGTGAAAAACTGTTTTTT.

The rearrangement uses TRBV12-3 or TRBV12-4 and TRBJ1-4, with D uncertain. V lost 4 bases and J lost 12, with 12 bases in between. This CDR3 is 12 amino acids long. CDR3 residues: CASSSPGSELFF. CDR3 in DNA: TGTGCCAGCAGTTCCCCCGGATCGGAACTGTTTTTT.

The chain links TRBV29-1 to TRBJ1-2, with 9 bases fitting TRBD1. The CDR3 covers 14 residues. Germline V gene sequence: CDR1 SQVTM, CDR2 ANQGSEA. The V segment lost 4 bases and the J segment 3 bases; nucleotides outside the gene matches: 6. For the CDR3, the DNA is TGCAGCGTTGCCCGGGACAGGGACTACTATGGCTACACCTTC. It specifies CSVARDRDYYGYTF.

The V and J genes are TRBV7-2 and TRBJ2-7; 9 positions match TRBD2. The germline V gene has CDR1 SGHTA and CDR2 FQGNSA. Trimming removed 4 bases from V and 2 bases from J; junction bases left unmatched: 6. The CDR3 sequence is 15 residues long. Here the CDR3 reads CASSSLAGIAYEQYF. Here the CDR3 DNA reads TGTGCCAGCAGCTCACTAGCGGGCATTGCCTACGAGCAGTACTTC.

Comments on this clonotype: It is unclear where the CDR3 begins or ends on the DNA, so no DNA is shown, and the CDR3 is as TCRdb lists it. The chain employs TRBV10-3 and TRBJ1-5; TRBD1 is the table's D call and was not checked against the DNA. The germline CDR1 and CDR2 sequences are ENHRY and SYGVKD. From its first to its last residue, the CDR3 has 13 amino acids. The CDR3: CASSEVGQGSRHF.

This clonotype turned up a few times. The V call is TRBV20-1, the J call TRBJ1-6; weak D call: TRBD1 (5 bases). V was clipped by 6 bases and J by 4 bases, with 19 bases between them. Germline V gives CDR1 DFQATT, CDR2 SNEGSKA (reference sequence). The CDR3 length is 16 residues. The CDR3 here is CSAKRAGPWYNSPLHF. The CDR3 region has the DNA TGCAGTGCGAAGAGGGCAGGGCCCTGGTATAATTCACCCCTCCACTTT.

This clonotype was seen ten or more times. The rearrangement uses TRBV7-2 and TRBJ2-5, with 8 bases aligning to TRBD1. There are 14 residues in the CDR3. V shed 3 bases and J 3 bases; nucleotides not matched to a gene: 3. Germline lookup yields CDR1 SGHTA and CDR2 FQGNSA. The DNA of the CDR3 is TGTGCCAGCAGCTTGGACAGGGAAAAAGAGACCCAGTACTTC. Protein sequence: CASSLDREKETQYF.

The chain carries TRBV19 and TRBJ1-1, with 10 bases lining up with TRBD1. Germline V gene data show CDR1 as LNHDA and CDR2 as SQIVND (reference sequence). This CDR3 region has 15 residues. The J segment lost 12 bases and the V segment lost 1 base, leaving 11 bases of the junction unmatched. The CDR3 sequence is CASSIGSIGTGVTFF. The CDR3, as DNA: TGTGCCAGTAGTATAGGGTCGATAGGGACAGGGGTAACTTTCTTT.

This clonotype was recorded a few times. The chain is built from TRBV6-6 and TRBJ1-5; 8 bases map to TRBD1. V lost 4 bases, J lost 4 bases, and 9 bases stayed unmatched. CDR3 length equals 16 residues. CDR1 is MNHNY, CDR2 SVGAGI, per germline (reference sequence). For the CDR3, the DNA is TGTGCCAGCAGTTTAGGTTCCAGGGGGCTTAATCAGCCCCAGCATTTT. This encodes CASSLGSRGLNQPQHF.

This clonotype was observed a few times. The chain carries TRBV24-1 and TRBJ1-4; tentative D call: TRBD1 (5 bases). V shed 4 bases and J shed 8 bases, with 22 bases lying between them. CDR3 length: 17 amino acids. Germline CDR1 reads KGHDR; CDR2 reads SFDVKD. The CDR3 bases are TGTGCCACCAGTGAGGGGGTCGCGCGGCAATTTTGGGAAAAACTGTTTTTT. It codes for CATSEGVARQFWEKLFF.

This clonotype was seen a single time. V is TRBV7-9 and J is TRBJ2-2, with TRBD1 matching 7 bases. The J segment lost 1 base and the V segment lost 0 bases, leaving 5 bases of the junction unmatched. CDR1 and CDR2 (germline): SEHNR, FQNEAQ (reference sequence). CDR3 length equals 17 residues. DNA of the CDR3: TGTGCCAGCAGCTTAGCCCCGGGACAGAAGAACACCGGGGAGCTGTTTTTT. It codes for CASSLAPGQKNTGELFF.

The V call is TRBV2, the J call TRBJ1-4, with a weak D call TRBD1 (5 bases). Trimming shortened V by 6 bases and J by 8 bases, and 16 bases separated the two germline ends. The CDR3 length is 14 residues. In germline, CDR1 is SNHLY, CDR2 FYNNEI. CDR3 DNA sequence: TGTGCCAGCAGATCCGGGACTGATGGGGAAAAACTGTTTTTT. Translation gives CASRSGTDGEKLFF. Supplemented by reference TRBV2 and TRBJ1-4, the full variable domain reads EPEVTQTPSHQVTQMGQEVILRCVPISNHLYFYWYRQILGQKVEFLVSFYNNEISEKSEIFDDQFSVERPDGSNFTLKIRSTKLEDSAMYFCASRSGTDGEKLFFGSGTQLSVL.

Concerning this clonotype itself: A read error is possible here, since a much larger clone lies one base away. V gene TRBV29-1 combines with J gene TRBJ1-2, with a possible D match to TRBD1 (6 bases). The germline gives CDR1 SQVTM, CDR2 ANQGSEA. CDR3 length: 13 amino acids. The DNA for the CDR3 is TGCAGCGTTGAAAGGGGGGGGCCTTATGGCTACATCTTC. This encodes CSVERGGPYGYIF.

V usage is TRBV12-3 or TRBV12-4 and J usage is TRBJ1-2; 7 bases fit TRBD1. The CDR3 is 14 amino acids. J was trimmed by 4 bases and V by 6 bases; bases with no gene match: 8. The CDR3 sequence is CASSTWGQFYGYTF. The CDR3 DNA is TGTGCCAGCAGCACCTGGGGACAGTTCTATGGCTACACCTTC.

V usage is TRBV10-2 and J usage is TRBJ1-2; TRBD1 aligns across 8 bases. CDR1 and CDR2 (germline): WSHSY, SAAADI. The CDR3 sequence is 15 residues long. Trimming at V came to 2 bases and at J to 5 bases, leaving 7 bases not matched to a gene. The CDR3 DNA follows: TGCGCCAGCAGTGAGGCCCCAGGGGGCTTTTATGGCTACACCTTC. It is translated as CASSEAPGGFYGYTF.

The chain is built from TRBV29-1 and TRBJ2-5, with 7 nucleotides matching TRBD1. The germline V gene encodes CDR1 SQVTM and CDR2 ANQGSEA. J lost 1 base, V lost 0 bases, and 5 bases had no gene match. The CDR3 is 15 residues long. This CDR3 reads CSVEDFGTAQETQYF. CDR3 coding DNA: TGCAGCGTTGAAGATTTTGGGACAGCCCAAGAGACCCAGTACTTC.

This rearrangement joins TRBV10-3 to TRBJ2-5; the D gene is possibly TRBD1 (6 bases). Trimming pared 4 bases from V and 1 base from J, leaving 7 bases between. The CDR3 has 13 amino acids. Germline CDR1 and CDR2: ENHRY and SYGVKD. CDR3: CAISGDIQETQYF. For the CDR3, the DNA is TGTGCCATCAGTGGGGACATCCAAGAGACCCAGTACTTC.

V usage is TRBV7-8 and J usage is TRBJ1-1; D possibly corresponds to TRBD1 (6 bases). The germline V gene encodes CDR1 SGHVS and CDR2 FQNEAQ. With 1 base removed from V and 3 bases from J, the gap between germline ends came to 9 bases. The CDR3 has 14 amino acids. CDR3 bases: TGTGCCAGCAGCTTAGACAGGGCGTACACTGAAGCTTTCTTT. Translation: CASSLDRAYTEAFF.

This clonotype was found many times. The genes are TRBV9 and TRBJ1-6; D possibly corresponds to TRBD1 (5 bases). The length of the CDR3 is 14 residues. V lost 0 bases and J lost 7, with 8 bases in between. Looked up from germline, CDR1 is SGDLS and CDR2 is YYNGEE. The CDR3 loop is CASSVAGANSPLHF. CDR3 in DNA: TGTGCCAGCAGCGTAGCCGGGGCCAATTCACCCCTCCACTTT.